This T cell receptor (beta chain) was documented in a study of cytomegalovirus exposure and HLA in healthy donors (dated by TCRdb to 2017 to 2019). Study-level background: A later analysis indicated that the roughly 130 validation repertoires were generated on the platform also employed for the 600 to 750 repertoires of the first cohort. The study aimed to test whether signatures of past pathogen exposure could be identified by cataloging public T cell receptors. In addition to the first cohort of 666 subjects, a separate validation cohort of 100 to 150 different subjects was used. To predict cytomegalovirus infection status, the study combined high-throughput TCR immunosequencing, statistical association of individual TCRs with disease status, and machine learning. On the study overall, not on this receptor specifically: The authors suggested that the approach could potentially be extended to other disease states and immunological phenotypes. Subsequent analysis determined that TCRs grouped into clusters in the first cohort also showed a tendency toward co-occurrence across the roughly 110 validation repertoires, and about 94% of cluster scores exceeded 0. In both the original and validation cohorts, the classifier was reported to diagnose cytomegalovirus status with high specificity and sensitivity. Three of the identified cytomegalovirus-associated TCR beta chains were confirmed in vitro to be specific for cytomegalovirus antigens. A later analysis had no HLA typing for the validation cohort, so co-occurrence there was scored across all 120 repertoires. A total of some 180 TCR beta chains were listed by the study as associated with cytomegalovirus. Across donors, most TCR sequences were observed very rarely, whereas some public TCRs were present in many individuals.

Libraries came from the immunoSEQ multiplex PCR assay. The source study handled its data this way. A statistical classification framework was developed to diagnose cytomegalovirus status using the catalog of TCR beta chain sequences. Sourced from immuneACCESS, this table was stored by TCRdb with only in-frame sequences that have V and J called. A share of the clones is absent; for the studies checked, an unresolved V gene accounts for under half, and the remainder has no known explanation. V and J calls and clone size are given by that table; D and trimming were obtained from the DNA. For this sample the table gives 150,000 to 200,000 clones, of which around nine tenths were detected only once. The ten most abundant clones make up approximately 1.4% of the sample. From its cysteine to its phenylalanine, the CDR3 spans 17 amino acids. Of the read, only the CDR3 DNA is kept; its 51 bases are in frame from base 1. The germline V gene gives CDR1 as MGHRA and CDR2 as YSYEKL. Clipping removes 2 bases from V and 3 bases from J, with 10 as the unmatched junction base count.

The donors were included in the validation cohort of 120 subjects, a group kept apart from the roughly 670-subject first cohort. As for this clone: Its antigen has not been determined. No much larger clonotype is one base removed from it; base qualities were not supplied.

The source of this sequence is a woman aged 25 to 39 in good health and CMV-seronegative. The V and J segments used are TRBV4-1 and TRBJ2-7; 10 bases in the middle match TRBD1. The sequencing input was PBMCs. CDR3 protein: CASSQWDRGLAVYEQYF. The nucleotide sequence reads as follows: TGCGCCAGCAGCCAATGGGACAGGGGCCTGGCGGTCTACGAGCAGTACTTC.